These 21 T cell receptor beta chains were all obtained from the same sample, sequenced in a study of graft-versus-host responses after intestinal transplantation listed by TCRdb under 2021. These receptors lack a known antigen. Library preparation was by the immunoSEQ multiplex PCR assay. The table comes from immuneACCESS by way of TCRdb, which keeps in-frame sequences with V and J called. Part of the clones is missing from these tables; in studies checked, under half for an unresolved V gene and the rest for unknown reasons. The table for this sample lists tens of thousands of clones; 85% to 90% of them were counted only once. 0.095% to 0.11% of the sample goes to the ten largest clones. In the paper's terms, the time point label means: cells obtained before transplantation from donor or recipient. Sequencing was performed on unstimulated CD4+ T cells sorted from spleen or lymph node cells, taken before intestinal transplant. These receptors were taken from a human donor who received an intestinal transplant.

This chain connects TRBV10-3 to TRBJ1-2; 7 bases match TRBD1. The CDR3 totals 13 residues. The trim removed 6 bases at V and 8 bases at J, leaving 9 bases unmatched. CDR1 ENHRY and CDR2 SYGVKD come from the germline V gene. The CDR3: CAIRPDREDGYTF. CDR3 coding DNA: TGTGCCATCAGACCCGACAGGGAGGACGGCTACACCTTC.

This chain connects TRBV18 to TRBJ1-6; D is perhaps TRBD1 (6 bases). This CDR3 contains 14 residues. V was cut by 3 bases and J by 3 bases, with 6 bases left in between. Germline CDR1 KGHSH, CDR2 LQKENI. CDR3 coding DNA: TGTGCCAGCTCACCGGACAGCTATAATTCACCCCTCCACTTT. Translation: CASSPDSYNSPLHF.

This clone appeared once. The rearrangement links TRBV5-5 to TRBJ1-6; TRBD1 matches 8 bases. Looked up from germline, CDR1 is SGHKS and CDR2 is YYEKEE (reference sequence). V shed 2 bases and J 1 base; nucleotides not matched to a gene: 11. CDR3 length: 19 amino acids. CDR3 sequence (DNA): TGTGCCAGCAGCTTACGACAGGGGCCACTAACGTCCTATAATTCACCCCTCCACTTT. Protein sequence: CASSLRQGPLTSYNSPLHF.

The V gene is TRBV5-4, the J gene TRBJ2-1; TRBD2 agrees at 8 bases. CDR1 SGHNT and CDR2 YYREEE come from the germline V gene (reference sequence). Trimming cost V 0 bases and J 15 bases; bases outside gene matches: 11. This CDR3 is built from 14 residues. The CDR3 bases are TGTGCCAGCAGCTTGGGTGGACTAGCCCGAGAGGTGTTCTTC. This translates into CASSLGGLAREVFF.

The CDR3 here is CASGLDSPNTEAFF. CDR3 in DNA: TGTGCTAGTGGTTTGGACAGCCCAAACACTGAAGCTTTCTTT. The chain joins TRBV12-5 to TRBJ1-1; the D is unclear. Deletions cut 1 base from V and 2 bases from J, with 8 bases between. The CDR3 totals 14 residues. The V gene's germline CDR1 is LGHNT and CDR2 FRNRAP.

J is TRBJ1-2 and V is TRBV19, with no clear D. Germline V gene sequence: CDR1 LNHDA, CDR2 SQIVND (reference sequence). The CDR3 has 13 residues. V lost 2 bases to trimming and J lost 3 bases, with 7 bases between them. The CDR3 DNA is TGTGCCAGTAGTATACGGTTAGACTATGGCTACACCTTC. It translates to CASSIRLDYGYTF.

The V call is TRBV6-6, the J call TRBJ2-3; 13 bases are a match to TRBD2. V lost 8 bases, J lost 2 bases, and 4 bases stayed unmatched. CDR1 is MNHNY and CDR2 is SVGAGI in the germline V gene (reference sequence). The CDR3 spans 15 residues. CDR3 sequence reads: CASRLAGGLTDTQYF. For the CDR3, the DNA is TGTGCCAGCCGACTAGCGGGGGGCCTCACAGATACGCAGTATTTT.

The V and J genes are TRBV4-1 and TRBJ2-4, with 10 bases identical to TRBD1. The V gene end was trimmed by 0 bases and the J gene end by 9 bases; junction bases not matched to a gene: 11. The germline V gene has CDR1 MGHRA and CDR2 YSYEKL. The CDR3 is made up of 17 amino acids. The CDR3 bases are TGCGCCAGCAGCCAAGATGCCCCGGACAGGGGGAACGGCATTCAGTACTTC. Its protein product is CASSQDAPDRGNGIQYF.

In its sample, this clone was seen a few times. The chain has TRBV27 and TRBJ2-7, with 7 nucleotides matching TRBD2. Germline V lookup: CDR1 MNHEY, CDR2 SMNVEV (reference sequence). The CDR3 has 14 residues. V shed 8 bases, J shed 4 bases, and the junction held 11 bases outside the gene matches. Here the CDR3 reads CASGNSGGLYEQYF. CDR3 bases: TGTGCCAGCGGAAATTCGGGGGGTCTTTACGAGCAGTACTTC.

The chain carries TRBV27 and TRBJ2-3; no clear D gene. V was pared by 6 bases and J by 5 bases, with 9 bases between. Germline V gives CDR1 MNHEY, CDR2 SMNVEV (reference sequence). The CDR3 length is 12 residues. The DNA of the CDR3 is TGTGCCAGCAGCACCCCGGGAGATACGCAGTATTTT. Residues: CASSTPGDTQYF.

This clone was counted a single time. This chain connects TRBV6-5 to TRBJ1-2; TRBD1 is a possible D gene (6 bases). With 6 bases removed from V and 4 bases from J, the gap between germline ends came to 15 bases. The CDR3 is made up of 14 amino acids. Germline CDR1 and CDR2: MNHEY and SVGAGI. This CDR3 is CASRKQTGSYGYTF. In nucleotides, the CDR3 is TGTGCCAGCAGAAAACAAACAGGGTCCTATGGCTACACCTTC.

J is TRBJ2-7 and V is TRBV6-1; 8 bases agree with TRBD2. Germline CDR1 is MNHNS and CDR2 is SASEGT. The length of the CDR3 is 15 residues. The J segment lost 9 bases and the V segment lost 5 bases, leaving 15 bases of the junction unmatched. CDR3 in amino acids: CASSLGGGLGFGQYF. CDR3 DNA sequence: TGTGCCAGCAGTCTCGGGGGGGGGCTTGGTTTCGGGCAGTACTTC.

This clone came up once. The V gene is TRBV2, the J gene TRBJ1-1, with TRBD1 identical over 12 bases. Unmatched junction bases numbered 7, after V lost 7 bases and J lost 4 bases. CDR3 length: 15 residues. From germline, CDR1 is SNHLY and CDR2 FYNNEI. The CDR3 protein is CASKGQGALGTEAFF. As DNA, the CDR3 is TGTGCCAGCAAGGGACAGGGGGCGCTGGGCACTGAAGCTTTCTTT.

This chain links TRBV10-3 with TRBJ2-7, with D possibly matching TRBD1 (6 bases). The ends were cut back, 10 bases at V and 12 bases at J, with 22 bases in the middle. The CDR3 is 12 residues long. The germline gives CDR1 ENHRY, CDR2 SYGVKD. The CDR3 region is CATQGVTGMRYF. For the CDR3, the DNA is TGTGCCACACAAGGAGTAACAGGGATGCGGTACTTC.

The chain has TRBV6-1 and TRBJ1-6; the D is unclear. Germline values: CDR1 MNHNS, CDR2 SASEGT. The V and J ends lost 4 bases and 0 bases respectively, with 10 bases between them. This CDR3 is built from 16 residues. In nucleotides, the CDR3 is TGTGCCAGCAGTGTCCACCGAGACTCCTATAATTCACCCCTCCACTTT. Translated, it gives CASSVHRDSYNSPLHF.

As for this clone: The germline gene is not matched at one end of the junction; a read error may be the cause. The rearrangement uses TRBV7-7 and TRBJ2-1; possible D gene TRBD2, 7 bases. From germline, CDR1 is SSHAT and CDR2 FNYEAQ (reference sequence). This CDR3 spans 14 amino acids. CDR3 sequence: CASSLEPGGGEQFF. The CDR3 DNA is TGTGCTAGCAGCTTGGAGCCGGGGGGCGGGGAGCAGTTCTTC.

As DNA, the CDR3 is TGTGCCAGCAGCAGGGACAGGAACACTGAAGCTTTCTTT. Protein product: CASSRDRNTEAFF. This chain connects TRBV5-8 to TRBJ1-1, with TRBD1 identical over 7 bases. The CDR3 totals 13 residues. Germline V lookup: CDR1 SGHTS, CDR2 YDEGEE. J was trimmed by 1 base and V by 4 bases; bases with no gene match: 1.

This chain uses TRBV5-8 with TRBJ2-7; 9 bases are shared with TRBD1. V shed 3 bases and J 0 bases; nucleotides not matched to a gene: 7. The CDR3 length is 16 residues. Germline CDR1 SGHTS, CDR2 YDEGEE. DNA of the CDR3: TGTGCCAGCAGCTCACAGGGGGCTAAACCCTCCTACGAGCAGTACTTC. Protein product: CASSSQGAKPSYEQYF. The full variable domain, with the rest looked up from reference TRBV5-8 and TRBJ2-7, is EAGVTQSPTHLIKTRGQQATLRCSPISGHTSVYWYQQALGLGLQFLLWYDEGEERNRGNFPPRFSGRQFPNYSSELNVNALELEDSALYLCASSSQGAKPSYEQYFGPGTRLTVT.

The chain is built from TRBV6-5 and TRBJ2-7, with TRBD1 as a possible D gene (6 bases). V gave up 0 bases and J gave up 12 bases, with 21 bases separating them. This CDR3 is 15 amino acids long. Germline assignment: CDR1 MNHEY and CDR2 SVGAGI. The DNA for the CDR3 is TGTGCCAGCAGTTACTCGTCCAGGGGAGAAGCCCGGGTGTACTTC. Its protein is CASSYSSRGEARVYF.

The chain couples TRBV2 to TRBJ2-1; 14 bases align to TRBD2. V was pared by 8 bases and J by 0 bases, with 9 bases of the junction left unmatched. CDR1 is SNHLY, CDR2 FYNNEI, per germline. The CDR3 loop spans 18 amino acids. DNA for the CDR3: TGTGCCAGCCGGACTAGCGGGGGGACTCCACTCTCCTACAATGAGCAGTTCTTC. Residues: CASRTSGGTPLSYNEQFF. The entire variable domain, with the rest obtained from reference TRBV2 and TRBJ2-1, is as follows: EPEVTQTPSHQVTQMGQEVILRCVPISNHLYFYWYRQILGQKVEFLVSFYNNEISEKSEIFDDQFSVERPDGSNFTLKIRSTKLEDSAMYFCASRTSGGTPLSYNEQFFGPGTRLTVL.

The chain combines TRBV21-1 with TRBJ2-7; the table's D gene call, TRBD2, was not cross checked with the DNA. TRBV21-1 is a pseudogene. The CDR3 has 13 amino acids. CDR3 residues: CASLPAGVGEQYF. The CDR3 bases are TGTGCCAGCCTTCCAGCGGGGGTGGGGGAGCAGTACTTC.